This passage covers 30 T cell receptor beta chains from one sample sequenced in a study of blood T cell repertoires in COVID-19 (dated by TCRdb to the early 2020s). Receptor amplification or capture employed the immunoSEQ multiplex PCR assay. As stored in TCRdb, this immuneACCESS dataset retains in-frame rearrangements with V and J assigned. A fraction of the clones does not appear; measured against another copy, unresolved V genes explain less than half of the discrepancy, and the remainder lacks a known reason. Recorded for this sample are under 300,000 clones; 86% of them occurred a single time. Roughly 12% of the sample belongs to the ten largest clones. The source material was peripheral blood. The receptors derive from a man older than 75 with acute or convalescent COVID-19.

The chain carries TRBV9 and TRBJ2-5; TRBD2 matches at 14 bases. Germline V gene sequence: CDR1 SGDLS, CDR2 YYNGEE. The CDR3 is 15 residues long. The trim removed 0 bases at V and 5 bases at J, leaving 0 bases unmatched. The CDR3, as DNA: TGTGCCAGCAGCGTAGGACTAGCGGGAGGGGAGACCCAGTACTTC. Translated, it gives CASSVGLAGGETQYF.

The chain has TRBV7-2 and TRBJ1-6; D gene ambiguous. From germline, CDR1 is SGHTA and CDR2 FQGNSA. Deletions cut 0 bases from V and 9 bases from J, with 15 bases between. This CDR3 contains 16 residues. The CDR3 here is CASSLATLDRGSPLHF. CDR3 nucleotide sequence: TGTGCCAGCAGCTTAGCGACCCTCGATCGGGGTTCACCCCTCCACTTT. Full variable domain (remainder filled in from reference TRBV7-2 and TRBJ1-6): GAGVSQSPSNKVTEKGKDVELRCDPISGHTALYWYRQSLGQGLEFLIYFQGNSAPDKSGLPSDRFSAERTGGSVSTLTIQRTQQEDSAVYLCASSLATLDRGSPLHFGNGTRLTVT.

The chain joins TRBV28 to TRBJ2-3, with 9 bases that match TRBD1. The CDR3 loop spans 17 amino acids. The trim removed 8 bases at V and 3 bases at J, leaving 15 bases unmatched. Germline V gene lookup returns CDR1 MDHEN and CDR2 SYDVKM. The CDR3 region has the DNA TGTGCCAGCCCACCGGGATGGGGGACAGGGATAACAGATACGCAGTATTTT. Its protein is CASPPGWGTGITDTQYF.

This chain links TRBV19 with TRBJ1-1; D gene unclear. Germline V gene lookup returns CDR1 LNHDA and CDR2 SQIVND (reference sequence). The V end lost 4 bases, the J end lost 1 base, and 7 bases lay between the germline ends. The CDR3 sequence is 13 residues long. The CDR3 protein is CASSTTPNTEAFF. The DNA of the CDR3 is TGTGCCAGTAGTACGACACCGAACACTGAAGCTTTCTTT.

The rearrangement links TRBV19 to TRBJ1-6; 8 positions match TRBD1. V was pared by 10 bases and J by 8 bases, with 7 bases of the junction left unmatched. CDR3 length: 13 amino acids. CDR1 and CDR2 from the germline V gene are LNHDA and SQIVND (reference sequence). The CDR3 DNA is TGTGCCACCAAACCGGGACAGGATTCACCCCTCCACTTT. Protein: CATKPGQDSPLHF.

There are a few counts of this clone. The genes are TRBV7-2 and TRBJ1-2, with 7 bases fitting TRBD1. The CDR3 has 15 amino acids. V gave up 4 bases and J gave up 2 bases; unmatched junction bases: 7. Germline V gene data show CDR1 as SGHTA and CDR2 as FQGNSA. The CDR3 spells CASSSRQGANYGYTF. As DNA, the CDR3 is TGTGCCAGCAGCTCCCGACAGGGAGCAAACTATGGCTACACCTTC.

The chain links TRBV5-4 to TRBJ1-2; no definite D call. This CDR3 spans 14 amino acids. V was pared by 0 bases and J by 8 bases, with 14 bases between. CDR1 and CDR2 (germline): SGHNT, YYREEE (reference sequence). In nucleotides, the CDR3 is TGTGCCAGCAGCTTGGTGGGAGGGAGATCGGGCTACACCTTC. Translation gives CASSLVGGRSGYTF.

The chain combines TRBV6-2 or TRBV6-3 with TRBJ2-5; TRBD2 is a possible D gene (7 bases). Germline V lookup: CDR1 MNHEY, CDR2 SVGEGT. Trimming removed 2 bases at V and 4 bases at J, with 17 bases between. The CDR3 has 16 amino acids. CDR3 amino acids: CASSYEFRGAPETQYF. The CDR3, as DNA: TGTGCCAGCAGTTACGAGTTCCGGGGGGCCCCAGAGACCCAGTACTTC.

This chain joins TRBV28 and TRBJ2-1; TRBD1 aligns across 9 bases. Germline values: CDR1 MDHEN, CDR2 SYDVKM. The trim removed 6 bases at V and 9 bases at J, leaving 12 bases unmatched. CDR3 length: 15 amino acids. Here the CDR3 DNA reads TGTGCCAGCAGCGAAGGGACAGGGAAATCTAGTGAGCAGTTCTTC. Protein product: CASSEGTGKSSEQFF.

This clone was counted only a few times. The chain joins TRBV19 to TRBJ1-5; perhaps TRBD1 as D (6 bases). The CDR3 contains 16 residues. Germline lookup yields CDR1 LNHDA and CDR2 SQIVND (reference sequence). V was trimmed by 1 base and J by 2 bases, leaving 12 bases between them. Here the CDR3 DNA reads TGTGCCAGTAGTATAGTTAGAGGACAGCGCAATCAGCCCCAGCATTTT. It yields the protein CASSIVRGQRNQPQHF. Supplemented by reference TRBV19 and TRBJ1-5, the full variable domain reads DGGITQSPKYLFRKEGQNVTLSCEQNLNHDAMYWYRQDPGQGLRLIYYSQIVNDFQKGDIAEGYSVSREKKESFPLTVTSAQKNPTAFYLCASSIVRGQRNQPQHFGDGTRLSIL.

The V gene is TRBV11-2, the J gene TRBJ2-7; the D gene is possibly TRBD1 (5 bases). Germline V gene data show CDR1 as SGHAT and CDR2 as FQNNGV. The CDR3 contains 13 residues. V lost 4 bases and J lost 2, with 9 bases in between. DNA of the CDR3: TGTGCCAGCAGCTCGGACATCCCCTACGAGCAGTACTTC. Encoded protein: CASSSDIPYEQYF.

V usage is TRBV9 and J usage is TRBJ1-1; D perhaps matches TRBD1 (6 bases). The CDR3 consists of 14 residues. V shed 0 bases and J shed 3 bases, with 9 bases lying between them. The germline gives CDR1 SGDLS, CDR2 YYNGEE. The CDR3 DNA reads TGTGCCAGCAGCGTAGACAGGGATGACACTGAAGCTTTCTTT. It specifies CASSVDRDDTEAFF.

The J gene is TRBJ2-7, the V gene TRBV9; perhaps TRBD2 as D (5 bases). Germline V lookup: CDR1 SGDLS, CDR2 YYNGEE. Trimming took off 4 bases at V and 6 bases at J, with 17 bases between the two ends. The CDR3 loop spans 14 amino acids. The CDR3 reads CASSSSPGYGEQYF. In DNA, the CDR3 is TGTGCCAGCAGCTCAAGTCCGGGATACGGCGAGCAGTACTTC.

The CDR3 spells CASSREGARGTDTQYF. The CDR3 DNA reads TGTGCCAGCAGCCGCGAGGGAGCCCGTGGGACAGATACGCAGTATTTT. The rearrangement links TRBV7-8 to TRBJ2-3; TRBD2 might be the D (5 bases). V lost 5 bases, J lost 3 bases, and 18 bases lay in between. In germline, CDR1 is SGHVS, CDR2 FQNEAQ. This CDR3 region has 16 residues.

This chain connects TRBV11-2 to TRBJ2-5; no definite D call. The CDR3 runs 14 residues. Deletions cut 4 bases from V and 0 bases from J, with 9 bases between. Germline V gene data show CDR1 as SGHAT and CDR2 as FQNNGV. CDR3 sequence reads: CASSSSGYQETQYF. The CDR3 region has the DNA TGTGCCAGCAGCTCTAGTGGGTACCAAGAGACCCAGTACTTC. Drawing the rest from reference TRBV11-2 and TRBJ2-5, the complete variable domain is EAGVAQSPRYKIIEKRQSVAFWCNPISGHATLYWYQQILGQGPKLLIQFQNNGVVDDSQLPKDRFSAERLKGVDSTLKIQPAKLEDSAVYLCASSSSGYQETQYFGPGTRLLVL.

The chain combines TRBV5-4 with TRBJ2-7; TRBD1 aligns across 8 bases. This CDR3 has 15 residues. In germline, CDR1 is SGHNT, CDR2 YYREEE (reference sequence). V dropped 4 bases and J dropped 5; count of bases not matched to a gene: 11. Written as DNA, the CDR3 is TGTGCCAGCAGCCGTCGCGACAGGGGATCCCACGAGCAGTACTTC. It translates to CASSRRDRGSHEQYF.

This sequence joins TRBV3-1 (or the pseudogene TRBV3-2) and TRBJ2-2; TRBD2 matches at 8 bases. The V and J ends lost 1 base and 5 bases, in that order; junction bases with no gene match: 3. Per the germline V gene, CDR1 is LGHDT and CDR2 is YNNKEL (reference sequence). This CDR3 comprises 15 residues. The CDR3 DNA sequence: TGTGCCAGCAGCCAAGGAGGGACTAGGACCGGGGAGCTGTTTTTT. Amino acids: CASSQGGTRTGELFF.

This rearrangement joins TRBV7-6 to TRBJ1-2; 8 bases fit TRBD1. The V and J ends lost 2 bases and 8 bases, in that order; junction bases with no gene match: 10. This CDR3 contains 15 residues. Germline V gene sequence: CDR1 SGHVS, CDR2 FNYEAQ. DNA for the CDR3: TGTGCCAGCAGCTTAAATGACAGGGGAGTAGGGGGCTACACCTTC. It encodes CASSLNDRGVGGYTF.

This rearrangement joins TRBV15 to TRBJ1-1; D uncertain. The CDR3 has 14 residues. V was clipped by 3 bases and J by 1 base, with 9 bases between them. The V gene's germline CDR1 is LNHNV and CDR2 YYDKDF (reference sequence). The CDR3 spells CATSRSTTNTEAFF. The CDR3 bases are TGTGCCACCAGCAGGTCGACAACGAACACTGAAGCTTTCTTT.

The chain is built from TRBV9 and TRBJ2-1; 8 bases map to TRBD2. CDR1 and CDR2 from the germline V gene are SGDLS and YYNGEE. The ends lost 4 bases at V and 1 base at J; junction bases unmatched: 4. The CDR3 spans 15 residues. In nucleotides, the CDR3 is TGTGCCAGCAGCACGGGGGGGGTTTCCTACAATGAGCAGTTCTTC. Its protein product is CASSTGGVSYNEQFF.

This chain connects TRBV3-1 (or the pseudogene TRBV3-2) to TRBJ2-1; 9 bases map to TRBD1. The ends lost 0 bases at V and 2 bases at J; junction bases unmatched: 8. The CDR3 consists of 18 residues. Germline CDR1 LGHDT, CDR2 YNNKEL (reference sequence). The CDR3 here is CASSQDKNRTGAYNEQFF. The CDR3 nucleotides read TGTGCCAGCAGCCAAGATAAAAATAGGACAGGGGCCTACAATGAGCAGTTCTTC.

The chain has TRBV2 and TRBJ2-4; the match to TRBD1 covers 7 bases. The CDR3 is 15 amino acids. CDR1 is SNHLY and CDR2 is FYNNEI in the germline V gene. J gave up 8 bases and V 8 bases, and 15 bases lay outside the gene matches. CDR3 amino acids: CASCVARGSRDIQYF. The CDR3 DNA follows: TGTGCCAGCTGCGTCGCCAGGGGGTCTAGAGACATTCAGTACTTC.

The chain has TRBV27 and TRBJ2-7; a weak D match, TRBD1 (6 bases). V gave up 2 bases and J gave up 1 base, with 21 bases separating them. Germline CDR1 and CDR2: MNHEY and SMNVEV (reference sequence). The CDR3 is 18 residues long. The CDR3 here is CASSLRQGSTKPSYEQYF. In nucleotides, the CDR3 is TGTGCCAGCAGTTTAAGGCAGGGGTCGACAAAACCGTCCTACGAGCAGTACTTC.

The J gene is TRBJ1-3, the V gene TRBV19, with TRBD1 matching 8 bases. Germline V gene sequence: CDR1 LNHDA, CDR2 SQIVND (reference sequence). V dropped 5 bases and J dropped 2; count of bases not matched to a gene: 14. The CDR3 is made up of 18 amino acids. CDR3: CASSAGQGGPYTGNTIYF. CDR3 coding DNA: TGTGCCAGTAGTGCCGGACAGGGTGGTCCTTATACTGGAAACACCATATATTTT.

The V gene is TRBV19, the J gene TRBJ1-6; TRBD1 agrees at 9 bases. The germline gives CDR1 LNHDA, CDR2 SQIVND (reference sequence). The ends lost 6 bases at V and 4 bases at J; junction bases unmatched: 10. The CDR3 consists of 17 residues. The CDR3 nucleotides are TGTGCCAGTAGCTCTACTGGCGGGACAGGGTATAATTCACCCCTCCACTTT. Its translation is CASSSTGGTGYNSPLHF.

The J gene is TRBJ1-4, the V gene TRBV5-1, with TRBD1 matching over 10 bases. The germline V gene encodes CDR1 SGHRS and CDR2 YFSETQ. The CDR3 length is 15 residues. V lost 4 bases, J lost 7 bases, and 7 bases stayed unmatched. The chain's CDR3 is CASSPPGQGSEKLFF. The CDR3 DNA follows: TGCGCCAGCAGCCCGCCGGGACAGGGGAGTGAAAAACTGTTTTTT.

V is TRBV2 and J is TRBJ1-6, with D maybe TRBD1 (5 bases). V was cut by 6 bases and J by 9 bases, with 12 bases left in between. The germline V gene has CDR1 SNHLY and CDR2 FYNNEI. The CDR3 spans 13 residues. CDR3 bases: TGTGCCAGCAGACGCCTGGGGGGTTCACCCCTCCACTTT. This codes for CASRRLGGSPLHF.

This clone appeared once. The V gene is TRBV7-6, the J gene TRBJ1-3; TRBD1 might be the D (6 bases). Trimming pared 5 bases from V and 0 bases from J, leaving 17 bases between. The CDR3 is 17 residues long. Germline CDR1 reads SGHVS; CDR2 reads FNYEAQ. This CDR3 is CASSTAGTPFSGNTIYF. The DNA for the CDR3 is TGTGCCAGCAGCACAGCCGGGACACCGTTCTCTGGAAACACCATATATTTT.

The rearrangement uses TRBV2 and TRBJ2-5, with D tentatively TRBD2 (7 bases). This CDR3 spans 13 amino acids. V was trimmed by 10 bases and J by 5 bases, leaving 17 bases between them. CDR1 is SNHLY and CDR2 is FYNNEI in the germline V gene. DNA of the CDR3: TGTGCCACCCCGAGAGGGGGGGAGGAGACCCAGTACTTC. Its translation is CATPRGGEETQYF.

V is TRBV9 and J is TRBJ1-2; TRBD1 aligns across 8 bases. CDR1 and CDR2 (germline): SGDLS, YYNGEE. This CDR3 is built from 14 residues. The junction had 7 bases not matched to a gene; V was cut back by 6 bases and J by 3 bases. CDR3 in amino acids: CASTVTGDDYGYTF. CDR3 nucleotides: TGTGCCAGCACCGTGACAGGGGACGACTATGGCTACACCTTC.